This TCR beta chain derives from a study of high-grade serous ovarian cancer treatment subgroups. Study context: Each sample yielded on average about 7,000 unique TCR beta rearrangements from some 14,000 reads.

Overall study results and limits: Different patients shared almost no repertoire; same-patient tumors shared roughly 0.095 to 0.85. Without spatial data, bulk sequencing limits insight into HGSC tumor diversity.

Assay: immunoSEQ multiplex PCR; the TCRdb copy retains only in-frame clones and omits some. In the table there are roughly 2,700 clones, approximately 80% of which are singletons. This clone has just a few counts. The antigen remains unidentified. This CDR3 has 15 residues. Germline lookup yields CDR1 MNHEY and CDR2 SVGAGI. V was cut by 0 bases and J by 7 bases, with 12 bases left in between. The tumor samples were collected prior to definitive surgery or chemotherapy. Sequenced sample: tumor tissue. This receptor was obtained from a human donor with high-grade serous ovarian cancer. V is TRBV6-5 and J is TRBJ1-4; D is perhaps TRBD1 (6 bases). CDR3 bases: TGTGCCAGCAGTTACTCTGGCAGGGGAGGTGAAAAACTGTTTTTT. This encodes CASSYSGRGGEKLFF.